This T cell receptor (beta chain) was captured in a study of blood T cell repertoires in COVID-19. Between the trimmed V and J ends, which lost 2 bases and 7 bases, there was a span of 9 bases. Germline V gene sequence: CDR1 SQVTM, CDR2 ANQGSEA. CDR3 size: 12 residues. This clone was found once. In the original workflow: Reference gene primer amplification in the assay estimated nucleated cell counts. Here immunoSEQ multiplex PCR was the method, and the copy in TCRdb shows in-frame clones only, minus some. V and J calls and clone size are copied from that table; D and trimming were computed from the DNA. Of around 60,000 clones listed, approximately 86% are singletons.

The receptor comes from a man in his fifties or sixties with active COVID-19. The sequencing sample was made of peripheral blood. This sequence joins TRBV29-1 and TRBJ1-3, with no clear D. The CDR3 loop reads CSVETGANTIYF. Here the CDR3 DNA reads TGCAGCGTTGAAACCGGAGCCAACACCATATATTTT.